This T cell receptor (beta chain) was profiled in a study of T-cell reconstitution after alpha-beta-depleted transplantation in children. This CDR3 contains 16 residues. V shed 3 bases, J shed 0 bases, and the junction held 2 bases outside the gene matches. CDR1 and CDR2 (germline): MDHEN, SYDVKM. This clonotype was seen just once. TCRbeta library preparation incorporated unique molecular identifiers. TCRdb reanalysed the PCR reads using MiXCR and keeps one entry per CDR3 protein. Counted here are around 250,000 distinct CDR3 sequences, about 25% occurring once; the ten biggest clones make up roughly 2.6%.

The sequence came from a girl aged 2 to 10 with Fanconi anemia, due to receive a stem cell transplant. This rearrangement joins TRBV28 to TRBJ1-5, with 10 bases aligning to TRBD1. Sequenced material: PBMCs, taken before TCRalphabeta/CD19-depleted stem cell transplant. The CDR3, as DNA: TGTGCCAGCAGTTTGGGACAGGGGTTTAGCAATCAGCCCCAGCATTTT. This codes for CASSLGQGFSNQPQHF.